One T cell receptor (beta chain) is described in this entry. Sequencing was performed with immunoSEQ multiplex PCR; in TCRdb, only in-frame clones are kept and a portion is missing. Of fewer than 300,000 clones listed, just over 90% were seen once; the top ten hold 2.2%. The CDR3 contains 14 residues. Trimming took 3 bases from V and 2 from J; bases not matched to a gene: 7. CDR1 DFQATT and CDR2 SNEGSKA come from the germline V gene (reference sequence). This entry is derived from a study of blood T cell repertoires in COVID-19. The clonotype was recovered from a woman under 40 with COVID-19, enrolled during active disease. The rearrangement joins TRBV20-1 to TRBJ2-7; 7 bases are a match to TRBD2. Sequenced sample: peripheral blood. The CDR3 coding sequence is TGCAGTGCTAGTCGCGGGAGAAATCCCTACGAGCAGTACTTC. As protein: CSASRGRNPYEQYF.